This T cell receptor (beta chain) was sequenced during a study of blood T cell repertoires in COVID-19. Study in general: The United States, Italy and Spain were the sources of the acute and convalescent COVID-19 samples.

How the authors handled the data: The authors estimated nucleated cell counts from reference gene primer amplification. Generated by immunoSEQ multiplex PCR, the TCRdb table keeps only in-frame clones and is missing some. The DNA gave D and trimming, while V, J and clone size come from that table. The table includes 100,000 to 150,000 clones, more than 70% detected once. The specimen was peripheral blood. The clonotype originates from a man between 60 and 75 years old with acute or convalescent COVID-19.

This chain's CDR3 is CASSPWTSGRYEQFF. The CDR3, as DNA: TGTGCCAGCAGCCCGTGGACTAGCGGGAGGTATGAGCAGTTCTTC. The chain couples TRBV5-6 to TRBJ2-1; 14 bases are a match to TRBD2. With 4 bases clipped from V and 8 bases from J, the junction kept 5 bases outside the gene matches. CDR1 is SGHDT, CDR2 YYEEEE, per germline. CDR3 size: 15 residues.